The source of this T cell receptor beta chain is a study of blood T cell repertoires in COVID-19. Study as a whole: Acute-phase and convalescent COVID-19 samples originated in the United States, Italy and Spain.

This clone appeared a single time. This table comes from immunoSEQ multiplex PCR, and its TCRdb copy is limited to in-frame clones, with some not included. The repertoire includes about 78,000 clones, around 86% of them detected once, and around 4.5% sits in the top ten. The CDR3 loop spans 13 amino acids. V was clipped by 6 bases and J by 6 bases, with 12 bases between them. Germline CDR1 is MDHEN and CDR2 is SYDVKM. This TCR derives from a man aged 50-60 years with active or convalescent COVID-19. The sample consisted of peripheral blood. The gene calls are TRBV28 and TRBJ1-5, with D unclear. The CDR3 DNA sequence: TGTGCCAGCAGCCCCAGCGTAATTCAGCCCCAGCATTTT. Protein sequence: CASSPSVIQPQHF. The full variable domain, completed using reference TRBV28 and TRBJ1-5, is DVKVTQSSRYLVKRTGEKVFLECVQDMDHENMFWYRQDPGLGLRLIYFSYDVKMKEKGDIPEGYSVSREKKERFSLILESASTNQTSMYLCASSPSVIQPQHFGDGTRLSIL.